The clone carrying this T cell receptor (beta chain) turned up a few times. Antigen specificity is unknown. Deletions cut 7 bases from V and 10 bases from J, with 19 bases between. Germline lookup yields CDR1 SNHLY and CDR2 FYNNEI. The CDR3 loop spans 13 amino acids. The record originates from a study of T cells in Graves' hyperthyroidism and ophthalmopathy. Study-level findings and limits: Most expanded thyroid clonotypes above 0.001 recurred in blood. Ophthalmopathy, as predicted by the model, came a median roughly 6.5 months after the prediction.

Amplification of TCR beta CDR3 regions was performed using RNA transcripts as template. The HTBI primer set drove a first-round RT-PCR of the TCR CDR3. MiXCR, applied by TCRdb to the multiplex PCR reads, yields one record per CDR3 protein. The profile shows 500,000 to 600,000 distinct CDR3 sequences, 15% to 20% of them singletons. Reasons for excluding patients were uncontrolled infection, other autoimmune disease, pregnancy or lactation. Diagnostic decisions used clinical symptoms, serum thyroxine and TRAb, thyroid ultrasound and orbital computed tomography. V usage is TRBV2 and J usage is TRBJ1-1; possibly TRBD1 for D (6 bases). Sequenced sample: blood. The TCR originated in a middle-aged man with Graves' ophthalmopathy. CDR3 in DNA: TGTGCCAGCACCGGCACGGGGGGCGAACGAGCTTTCTTT. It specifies CASTGTGGERAFF.